Listed below are T cell receptor beta chains from one sample, sequenced in a study of TIL therapy for anti-PD-1-resistant metastatic lung cancer. Here immunoSEQ multiplex PCR was the method, and the copy in TCRdb shows in-frame clones only, minus some. This repertoire shows approximately 45,000 clones, around 80% found once; its top ten account for roughly 16%. Here the sequenced sample was blood, taken at baseline. These receptors originate from a man aged 65 to 85 with non-small cell lung cancer. Both conserved end residues are part of each CDR3. The D gene is left open where the match is weak. Clone size is not always given. Where it is, it says once, few, many or a class for expanded clones.

J,D,V,size,DNA,CDR3
TRBJ1-1,-,TRBV19,-,TGTGCCAGTAGATCGAAGGGTGAAGCTTTCTTT,CASRSKGEAFF
TRBJ2-2,-,TRBV29-1,once,TGCAGCGCCCGACAGGTGAACACCGGGGAGCTGTTTTTT,CSARQVNTGELFF
TRBJ1-2,TRBD1,TRBV9,-,TGTGCCAGCAGCCACTTTACAGGGGAAAGTGGCTACACCTTC,CASSHFTGESGYTF
TRBJ1-4,-,TRBV11-2,-,TGTGCCAGCAGCTTAGGATCAACTAATGAAAAACTGTTTTTT,CASSLGSTNEKLFF
TRBJ2-5,TRBD2,TRBV19,once,TGTGCCAGTAGTATAGGGGGGGGACAAGAGACCCAGTACTTC,CASSIGGGQETQYF
TRBJ2-1,-,TRBV15,-,TGTGCCACCAGCAGAGAGGGCACTGTAGGAGCTGGCAATGAGCAGTTCTTC,CATSREGTVGAGNEQFF
TRBJ2-7,TRBD2,TRBV5-4,-,TGTGCCAGCAGCTTGGGGCTAGCGGAAAGCTACGAGCAGTACTTC,CASSLGLAESYEQYF
TRBJ2-2,TRBD1,TRBV30,-,TGTGCCTGGTCCGGGACAGGGGGCCTACTTGGCACCGGGGAGCTGTTTTTT,CAWSGTGGLLGTGELFF
TRBJ2-3,-,TRBV7-2,-,TGTGCCAGCAGACCACAGGGCGCGGTCACAGATACGCAGTATTTT,CASRPQGAVTDTQYF
TRBJ2-7,-,TRBV7-6,-,TGTGCCAGCAGCTTAAATAACGAGCAGTACTTC,CASSLNNEQYF
TRBJ2-7,TRBD1,TRBV7-9,-,TGTGCCAGCAGCTCAGGGACAGCCTCCTACGAGCAGTACTTC,CASSSGTASYEQYF